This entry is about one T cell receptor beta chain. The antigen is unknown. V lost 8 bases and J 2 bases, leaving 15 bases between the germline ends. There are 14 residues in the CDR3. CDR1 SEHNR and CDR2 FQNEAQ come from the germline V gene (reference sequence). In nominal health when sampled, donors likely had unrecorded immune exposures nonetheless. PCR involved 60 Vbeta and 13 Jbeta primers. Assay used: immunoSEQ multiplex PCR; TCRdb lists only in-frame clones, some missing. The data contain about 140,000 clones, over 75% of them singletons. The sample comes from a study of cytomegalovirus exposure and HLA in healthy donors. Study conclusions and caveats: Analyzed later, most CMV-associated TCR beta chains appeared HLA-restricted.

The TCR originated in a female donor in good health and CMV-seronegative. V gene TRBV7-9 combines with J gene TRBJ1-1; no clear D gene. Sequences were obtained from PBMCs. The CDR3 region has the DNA TGTGCCAGCGAGGGATGGGGAGGAAACACTGAAGCTTTCTTT. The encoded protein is CASEGWGGNTEAFF.